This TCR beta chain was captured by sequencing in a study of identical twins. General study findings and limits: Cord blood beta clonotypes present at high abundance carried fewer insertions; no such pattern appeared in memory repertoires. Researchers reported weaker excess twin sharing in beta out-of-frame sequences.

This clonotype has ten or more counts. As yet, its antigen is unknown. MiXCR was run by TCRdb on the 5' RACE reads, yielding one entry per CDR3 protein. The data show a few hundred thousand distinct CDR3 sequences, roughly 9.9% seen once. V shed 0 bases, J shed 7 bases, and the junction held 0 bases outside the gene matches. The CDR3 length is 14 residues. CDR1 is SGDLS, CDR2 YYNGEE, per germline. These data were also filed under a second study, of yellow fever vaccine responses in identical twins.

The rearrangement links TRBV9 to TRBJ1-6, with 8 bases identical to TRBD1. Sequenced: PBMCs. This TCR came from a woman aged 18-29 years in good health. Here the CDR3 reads CASSVAGGNSPLHF. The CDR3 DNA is TGTGCCAGCAGCGTAGCAGGGGGCAATTCACCCCTCCACTTT.